This T cell receptor beta chain was sequenced during a study of immune characterization of retroperitoneal liposarcoma. In germline, CDR1 is MNHNS, CDR2 SASEGT. The CDR3 runs to 14 residues. The ends were cut back, 8 bases at V and 0 bases at J, with 8 bases in the middle. This clonotype was seen ten or more times. TCRdb re-called the PCR reads through MiXCR, storing one row per CDR3 protein. The profile shows about 10,000 distinct CDR3 sequences, approximately 24% of them singletons. The V gene is TRBV6-1, the J gene TRBJ1-6; perhaps TRBD1 as D (6 bases). The clonotype originates from a male donor with retroperitoneal liposarcoma. Material: blood. CDR3 protein: CASDRSSYNSPLHF. The CDR3 DNA sequence: TGTGCCAGCGACAGGAGCTCCTATAATTCACCCCTCCACTTT.